This TCR beta chain was profiled in a study of blood T cells in healthy people across ages. Study outcomes and limitations: The recorded TCR beta diversity per million T cells decreased in a roughly linear manner with age.

Total RNA, at least 5 micrograms per sample, was extracted from PBMCs. Concerning this clonotype: Its specificity is unknown.

A sample-barcoded 5' primer and a J-beta primer mix were used in a second PCR of roughly 7 to 11 cycles. One entry per CDR3 protein, called by TCRdb with MiXCR from the 5' RACE reads. The table lists approximately 800,000 distinct CDR3 sequences, more than 20% of them singletons. This CDR3 has 17 residues. This sample was shared with a second study, whose subject was T cells of mothers and their children. That source notes: The sample comes from fewer than 10 healthy Caucasian donors: mothers and children. Each child gave a few million TCR beta CDR3 reads (each mother, over 8 million).

Sample: blood. The J gene is TRBJ1-5, the V gene TRBV21-1. TRBV21-1 corresponds to a pseudogene. This sequence was found in a boy aged 5-17 years in good health. CDR3 region: CASSRRPGSLGNQPQHF. The CDR3 DNA reads as TGTGCCAGCAGCCGCCGACCAGGCAGTTTAGGCAATCAGCCCCAGCATTTT.